The 29 T cell receptor beta chains below all came from one sample that was sequenced in a study of blood T cell repertoires in COVID-19 (dated by TCRdb to 2018 to 2020). The library came from the immunoSEQ multiplex PCR assay. As stored in TCRdb, this immuneACCESS dataset retains in-frame rearrangements with V and J assigned. A fraction of the clones does not appear; measured against another copy, unresolved V genes explain less than half of the discrepancy, and the remainder lacks a known reason. The sample table lists over 90,000 clones, 87% of them with a count of one. The leading ten clones occupy nearly 20% of the sample. Material for sequencing was peripheral blood. These receptors all come from a human donor in a cohort sampled during active COVID-19.

As regards this clone: One end of the junction varies from germline; a read error may be responsible. The chain recombines TRBV18 with TRBJ1-5, with 12 bases identical to TRBD1. This CDR3 is 16 amino acids long. In germline, CDR1 is KGHSH, CDR2 LQKENI. CDR3 DNA sequence: TGTGCCAGCTCCCCACGAGGGACAGGGGGCTCTCAGCCCCAGCATTTT. Translation: CASSPRGTGGSQPQHF. Filled out from reference TRBV18 and TRBJ1-5, the complete variable domain reads NAGVMQNPRHLVRRRGQEARLRCSPMKGHSHVYWYRQLPEEGLKFMVYLQKENIIDESGMPKERFSAEFPKEGPSILRIQQVVRGDSAAYFCASSPRGTGGSQPQHFGDGTRLSIL.

In this sample, this clone turned up once. V usage is TRBV6-5 and J usage is TRBJ2-5; 8 bases map to TRBD1. Germline CDR1 MNHEY, CDR2 SVGAGI. This CDR3 has 12 amino acids. The V and J ends lost 6 bases and 12 bases, in that order; junction bases with no gene match: 9. CDR3 in amino acids: CASRPGQGPKYF. The CDR3 coding sequence is TGTGCCAGCAGACCCGGACAGGGACCGAAGTACTTC.

This clone was recorded many times. In DNA form, the CDR3 reads TGTGCCAGCAGCCGAATCATCTCCGGGAGGTATTACGAGCAGTACTTC. Residues: CASSRIISGRYYEQYF. The V call is TRBV11-2, the J call TRBJ2-7, with TRBD2 matching over 7 bases. Trimming at V came to 5 bases and at J to 4 bases, leaving 14 bases not matched to a gene. Germline V gives CDR1 SGHAT, CDR2 FQNNGV. This CDR3 is 16 amino acids long.

This clone was seen just once. This chain links TRBV7-3 with TRBJ2-6; tentatively, D is TRBD1 (5 bases). The V gene's germline CDR1 is SGHTA and CDR2 FQGTGA. This CDR3 has 18 amino acids. Trimming removed 5 bases from V and 0 bases from J, with 17 bases in between. For the CDR3, the DNA is TGTGCCAGCAGCGGTGGGGCAGGTCTAGACTCTGGGGCCAACGTCCTGACTTTC. This sequence encodes CASSGGAGLDSGANVLTF.

This chain joins TRBV14 and TRBJ2-3; 10 bases are shared with TRBD2. V was pared by 8 bases and J by 1 base, with 3 bases of the junction left unmatched. Germline V gene lookup returns CDR1 SGHDN and CDR2 FVKESK. This CDR3 has 14 amino acids. The CDR3 region is CASRLAGGTDTQYF. CDR3 DNA sequence: TGTGCCAGCCGTCTAGCGGGGGGCACAGATACGCAGTATTTT.

This chain uses TRBV6-6 with TRBJ2-7, with 10 nucleotides matching TRBD1. The CDR3 consists of 14 residues. V dropped 6 bases and J dropped 5; count of bases not matched to a gene: 7. The V gene's germline CDR1 is MNHNY and CDR2 SVGAGI (reference sequence). The CDR3 loop reads CASSLSDRGNEQYF. The CDR3 coding sequence is TGTGCCAGCAGCCTGTCGGACAGGGGGAACGAGCAGTACTTC.

This chain connects TRBV18 to TRBJ2-7; 11 bases match TRBD2. The V segment lost 0 bases and the J segment 6 bases; nucleotides outside the gene matches: 7. CDR1 and CDR2 from the germline V gene are KGHSH and LQKENI. This CDR3 has 16 residues. The CDR3 here is CASSPPPGTSGGEQYF. CDR3 DNA: TGTGCCAGCTCACCACCTCCAGGGACTAGCGGCGGCGAGCAGTACTTC.

The chain has TRBV19 and TRBJ2-4; 9 nucleotides match TRBD1. The J segment lost 7 bases and the V segment lost 10 bases, leaving 8 bases of the junction unmatched. The CDR3 covers 13 residues. Germline CDR1 is LNHDA and CDR2 is SQIVND (reference sequence). CDR3 bases: TGTGCCACGTCCGGGACAGGGTCCAACATTCAGTACTTC. The encoded protein is CATSGTGSNIQYF.

This clone appeared a single time. The chain combines TRBV7-2 with TRBJ1-2; D not resolved. The V gene lost 0 bases and the J gene lost 3 bases, with 8 bases spanning the gap. In germline, CDR1 is SGHTA, CDR2 FQGNSA. CDR3 size: 14 residues. As DNA, the CDR3 is TGTGCCAGCAGCTTAGCCGTTCGGGACTATGGCTACACCTTC. Translation: CASSLAVRDYGYTF.

The V call is TRBV18, the J call TRBJ2-1; possibly TRBD1 for D (5 bases). The CDR3 is 17 residues long. The V end was cut by 0 bases, the J end by 5 bases, with 17 bases between. From germline, CDR1 is KGHSH and CDR2 LQKENI. In DNA, the CDR3 is TGTGCCAGCTCACCACCAGGGGTGGGGCCTTGGGACAATGAGCAGTTCTTC. It specifies CASSPPGVGPWDNEQFF.

The J gene is TRBJ2-5, the V gene TRBV3-1 (or the pseudogene TRBV3-2); no firm D call. Germline values: CDR1 LGHDT, CDR2 YNNKEL (reference sequence). This CDR3 has 12 amino acids. The V gene lost 3 bases and the J gene lost 4 bases, with 6 bases spanning the gap. In DNA, the CDR3 is TGTGCCAGCAGCCACCCCCTAGAGACCCAGTACTTC. Protein sequence: CASSHPLETQYF.

This chain connects TRBV3-1 (or the pseudogene TRBV3-2) to TRBJ1-1, with D possibly TRBD1 on 6 matching bases. The CDR3 consists of 14 residues. Trimming took off 1 base at V and 5 bases at J, with 11 bases between the two ends. The germline V gene has CDR1 LGHDT and CDR2 YNNKEL (reference sequence). CDR3 in amino acids: CASSQVQGSTEAFF. The CDR3 region has the DNA TGTGCCAGCAGCCAAGTTCAGGGGAGTACTGAAGCTTTCTTT.

The chain uses TRBV27 and TRBJ1-5; possibly TRBD1 for D (6 bases). Germline V gives CDR1 MNHEY, CDR2 SMNVEV (reference sequence). The V and J ends lost 3 bases and 4 bases respectively, with 10 bases between them. This CDR3 has 14 residues. As DNA, the CDR3 is TGTGCCAGCAGTTTGGCGGGGGCAAATCAGCCCCAGCATTTT. It is translated as CASSLAGANQPQHF.

This sequence joins TRBV27 and TRBJ2-5, with TRBD2 identical over 14 bases. This CDR3 contains 17 residues. V gave up 5 bases and J gave up 5 bases; unmatched junction bases: 10. Per the germline V gene, CDR1 is MNHEY and CDR2 is SMNVEV (reference sequence). In nucleotides, the CDR3 is TGTGCCAGCAGTCCACGACTAGCGGGAGGGCTGGGTGAGACCCAGTACTTC. Encoded protein: CASSPRLAGGLGETQYF.

V usage is TRBV19 and J usage is TRBJ1-5; D ambiguous. This CDR3 comprises 15 residues. Germline-derived CDR1 and CDR2 are LNHDA and SQIVND (reference sequence). Trimming cost V 3 bases and J 2 bases, with 11 bases left between them. The CDR3 region is CASSIRESGNQPQHF. The DNA for the CDR3 is TGTGCCAGTAGTATCCGGGAGTCGGGCAATCAGCCCCAGCATTTT.

The chain recombines TRBV5-1 with TRBJ2-7; D is ambiguous. Trimming removed 4 bases from V and 1 base from J, with 12 bases in between. This CDR3 spans 14 amino acids. The germline V gene encodes CDR1 SGHRS and CDR2 YFSETQ. The DNA of the CDR3 is TGCGCCAGCAGCCCAATGACTGGTTCCTACGAGCAGTACTTC. Protein: CASSPMTGSYEQYF.

This clone was seen a single time. This chain joins TRBV25-1 and TRBJ2-7; 13 bases align to TRBD2. Trimming took 1 base from V and 5 from J; bases not matched to a gene: 2. The CDR3 extends over 15 amino acids. Germline V gives CDR1 MGHDK, CDR2 SYGVNS. CDR3 in DNA: TGTGCCAGCAGTGAATCGGGACTAGCGGGGAACGAGCAGTACTTC. It yields the protein CASSESGLAGNEQYF.

The chain couples TRBV11-2 to TRBJ1-2, with a tentative D call TRBD1 (5 bases). Germline assignment: CDR1 SGHAT and CDR2 FQNNGV. This CDR3 region has 13 residues. V lost 3 bases and J 7 bases, leaving 12 bases between the germline ends. In DNA, the CDR3 is TGTGCCAGCAGCTTGGGGGGTTGGGGTGGCTACACCTTC. Amino acids: CASSLGGWGGYTF. The entire variable domain, with the rest obtained from reference TRBV11-2 and TRBJ1-2, is as follows: EAGVAQSPRYKIIEKRQSVAFWCNPISGHATLYWYQQILGQGPKLLIQFQNNGVVDDSQLPKDRFSAERLKGVDSTLKIQPAKLEDSAVYLCASSLGGWGGYTFGSGTRLTVV.

The chain uses TRBV11-3 and TRBJ2-1; no clear D gene. Germline V gene data show CDR1 as SGHNT and CDR2 as YENEEA. The germline V and J ends were trimmed by 0 bases and 5 bases, with 5 bases remaining between them. CDR3 length: 13 amino acids. Here the CDR3 DNA reads TGTGCCAGCAGCTTAGAGCGGAACAATGAGCAGTTCTTC. Translated: CASSLERNNEQFF.

The chain joins TRBV11-2 to TRBJ2-7; 8 bases are shared with TRBD1. Germline V gene sequence: CDR1 SGHAT, CDR2 FQNNGV. J lost 3 bases, V lost 1 base, and 2 bases had no gene match. The CDR3 is made up of 14 amino acids. This CDR3 is CASSLVQGGYEQYF. CDR3 nucleotide sequence: TGTGCCAGCAGCTTAGTACAGGGGGGCTACGAGCAGTACTTC.

V and J are TRBV2 and TRBJ1-2, with D hard to call. Trimming cost V 3 bases and J 4 bases, with 12 bases left between them. CDR3 length: 14 residues. Germline V lookup: CDR1 SNHLY, CDR2 FYNNEI. CDR3 bases: TGTGCCAGCAGTGAGAACGGGGTTGGCTATGGCTACACCTTC. Residues: CASSENGVGYGYTF.

The chain joins TRBV11-3 to TRBJ1-1; a possible D gene is TRBD1 (5 bases). V lost 5 bases and J lost 3, with 16 bases in between. CDR1 SGHNT and CDR2 YENEEA come from the germline V gene. This CDR3 has 15 residues. CDR3 nucleotide sequence: TGTGCCAGCAGCACAAACGGAGGGGAGCACACTGAAGCTTTCTTT. The encoded protein is CASSTNGGEHTEAFF.

This clone was found once. The identical CDR3 is also encoded by other nucleotide sequences in the sample. This chain uses TRBV19 with TRBJ2-1, with 7 bases fitting TRBD2. From germline, CDR1 is LNHDA and CDR2 SQIVND (reference sequence). CDR3 length: 14 amino acids. V lost 3 bases, J lost 1 base, and 0 bases stayed unmatched. The CDR3 is CASSIGGSYNEQFF. The CDR3 DNA reads as TGTGCCAGTAGTATCGGGGGGTCCTACAATGAGCAGTTCTTC.

V gene TRBV5-1 combines with J gene TRBJ2-7; maybe TRBD1 (6 bases). The germline CDR1 and CDR2 sequences are SGHRS and YFSETQ. V was trimmed by 4 bases and J by 0 bases, leaving 8 bases between them. The length of the CDR3 is 13 residues. The CDR3 is CASSMTGSYEQYF. DNA for the CDR3: TGCGCCAGCAGCATGACAGGCTCCTACGAGCAGTACTTC.

This rearrangement joins TRBV2 to TRBJ2-1; maybe TRBD2 (5 bases). Germline CDR1 and CDR2: SNHLY and FYNNEI. The CDR3 has 17 amino acids. Deletions cut 6 bases from V and 7 bases from J, with 25 bases between. CDR3 bases: TGTGCCAGCAGGGTTGGACTCGGCCCATTAGAAGCGAATGAGCAGTTCTTC. Amino acids: CASRVGLGPLEANEQFF.

The chain recombines TRBV28 with TRBJ1-2, with D perhaps matching TRBD1 (5 bases). The CDR3 extends over 15 amino acids. From germline, CDR1 is MDHEN and CDR2 SYDVKM. Deletions cut 4 bases from V and 3 bases from J, with 15 bases between. The CDR3 loop reads CASSSPQGNDYGYTF. In DNA, the CDR3 is TGTGCCAGCAGTTCGCCGCAGGGAAACGACTATGGCTACACCTTC.

This chain connects TRBV29-1 to TRBJ1-2; D is uncertain. Trimming shortened V by 5 bases and J by 4 bases, and 20 bases separated the two germline ends. The CDR3 contains 15 residues. CDR1 and CDR2 (germline): SQVTM, ANQGSEA. The CDR3: CSVLSQRPNFYGYTF. The DNA of the CDR3 is TGCAGCGTTCTGAGCCAGCGACCCAATTTCTATGGCTACACCTTC.

The V and J genes are TRBV5-1 and TRBJ1-1; D call uncertain. Per the germline V gene, CDR1 is SGHRS and CDR2 is YFSETQ. V was pared by 4 bases and J by 6 bases, with 16 bases between. CDR3 length: 14 amino acids. CDR3 DNA: TGCGCCAGCAGCCCCCGACAAGAAGCCGCTGAAGCTTTCTTT. Protein: CASSPRQEAAEAFF.

V and J are TRBV6-5 and TRBJ2-7; possibly TRBD1 for D (6 bases). The CDR3 extends over 13 amino acids. With 10 bases removed from V and 7 bases from J, the gap between germline ends came to 20 bases. Germline lookup yields CDR1 MNHEY and CDR2 SVGAGI. DNA of the CDR3: TGTGCCACCCAACCCACAGGGCTGCGGGAGCAGTACTTC. Amino acids: CATQPTGLREQYF.